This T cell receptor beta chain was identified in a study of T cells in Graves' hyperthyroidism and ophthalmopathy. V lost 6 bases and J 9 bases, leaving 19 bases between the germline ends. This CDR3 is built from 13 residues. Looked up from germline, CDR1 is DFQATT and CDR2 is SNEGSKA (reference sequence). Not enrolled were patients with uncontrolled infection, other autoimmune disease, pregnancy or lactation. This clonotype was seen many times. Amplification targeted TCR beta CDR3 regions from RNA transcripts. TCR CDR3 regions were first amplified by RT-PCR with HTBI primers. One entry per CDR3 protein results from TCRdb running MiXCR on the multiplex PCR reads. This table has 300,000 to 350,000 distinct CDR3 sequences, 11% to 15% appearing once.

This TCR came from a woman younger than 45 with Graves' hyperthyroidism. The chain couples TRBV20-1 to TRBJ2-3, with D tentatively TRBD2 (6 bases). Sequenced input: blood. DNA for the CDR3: TGCAGTGCCGCTTGGACCGGGAGAGGCACGCAGTATTTT. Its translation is CSAAWTGRGTQYF.